What follows are 20 T cell receptor beta chains derived from one specimen sequenced in a study of T cells after yellow fever vaccination. A single record per CDR3 protein comes from TCRdb applying MiXCR to the 5' RACE reads. There are about 360,000 distinct CDR3 sequences in the sample; approximately 6% occur only once, and around 16% lies in the top ten. The specimen was PBMCs, collected 5 days after the yellow fever booster vaccination. Receptor source: a man younger than 45 who received the YFV17D yellow fever vaccine.

This clonotype was seen only a few times. The rearrangement uses TRBV5-1 and TRBJ2-3; D remains unclear. The length of the CDR3 is 14 residues. CDR1 is SGHRS, CDR2 YFSETQ, per germline. Between the trimmed V and J ends, which lost 4 bases and 0 bases, there was a span of 9 bases. The CDR3 coding sequence is TGCGCCAGCAGCGTTCGGCGGAGCACAGATACGCAGTATTTT. It specifies CASSVRRSTDTQYF.

This clonotype turned up a few times. J is TRBJ2-7 and V is TRBV19; maybe TRBD1 (6 bases). CDR1 and CDR2 from the germline V gene are LNHDA and SQIVND (reference sequence). The CDR3 consists of 15 residues. V lost 1 base and J 2 bases, leaving 12 bases between the germline ends. The CDR3 reads CASSIAAGVTYEQYF. The CDR3 DNA sequence: TGTGCCAGTAGTATAGCCGCAGGGGTCACCTACGAGCAGTACTTC.

The gene calls are TRBV18 and TRBJ2-7; TRBD1 agrees at 7 bases. V trimming: 2 bases; J trimming: 6 bases; junction bases outside the gene matches: 10. Germline CDR1 KGHSH, CDR2 LQKENI. This CDR3 region has 15 residues. CDR3 protein: CASSPKGQFRFEQYF. The CDR3 nucleotides read TGTGCCAGCTCACCAAAGGGACAGTTTAGGTTCGAGCAGTACTTC.

Notes on this clonotype: One base away lies a much larger clone, so this may be a sequencing read error. The rearrangement joins TRBV7-8 to TRBJ1-5, with D maybe TRBD1 (6 bases). From germline, CDR1 is SGHVS and CDR2 FQNEAQ. The CDR3 is made up of 13 amino acids. Trimming stripped 4 bases from V and 6 bases from J, with 10 bases between. The CDR3 coding sequence is TGTGCCAGCAGCTCGGACAGAAGTCAGCCCCAGCATTTT. It codes for CASSSDRSQPQHF.

There are a few counts of this clonotype. This chain links TRBV7-9 with TRBJ1-3; 9 positions match TRBD1. Germline V gives CDR1 SEHNR, CDR2 FQNEAQ (reference sequence). V shed 1 base and J 4 bases; nucleotides not matched to a gene: 8. The CDR3 sequence is 17 residues long. CDR3 bases: TGTGCCAGCAGCTTAGACCTTCTCGACAGGGGGGGAAACACCATATATTTT. It specifies CASSLDLLDRGGNTIYF.

This clonotype was observed at least ten times. The chain uses TRBV19 and TRBJ2-7; D unclear. V lost 5 bases and J 3 bases, leaving 17 bases between the germline ends. CDR3 length: 15 residues. Germline CDR1 is LNHDA and CDR2 is SQIVND (reference sequence). This chain's CDR3 is CASSETLTFYYEQYF. The CDR3 bases are TGTGCCAGTAGTGAGACCCTTACCTTCTACTACGAGCAGTACTTC.

This clonotype was recorded at least ten times. The V gene is TRBV6-6, the J gene TRBJ2-3; D unresolved. CDR1 and CDR2 from the germline V gene are MNHNY and SVGAGI (reference sequence). The V gene lost 1 base and the J gene lost 6 bases, with 8 bases spanning the gap. The length of the CDR3 is 13 residues. CDR3 DNA: TGTGCCAGCAGTTACTTTTTCGGGGATACGCAGTATTTT. Protein: CASSYFFGDTQYF.

V is TRBV5-1 and J is TRBJ2-3, with 9 bases identical to TRBD2. The CDR3 is 16 amino acids. With 4 bases clipped from V and 1 base from J, the junction kept 7 bases outside the gene matches. CDR1 and CDR2 from the germline V gene are SGHRS and YFSETQ. CDR3 in amino acids: CASSTVSGSGTDTQYF. The CDR3 region has the DNA TGCGCCAGCAGCACGGTTAGCGGGAGTGGCACAGATACGCAGTATTTT.

A few counts support this clonotype. The chain has TRBV19 and TRBJ2-6, with no clear D. Trimming pared 3 bases from V and 3 bases from J, leaving 6 bases between. CDR1 LNHDA and CDR2 SQIVND come from the germline V gene (reference sequence). The CDR3 loop spans 14 amino acids. CDR3 region: CASSIHDGANVLTF. The CDR3 DNA reads as TGTGCCAGTAGTATCCATGATGGGGCCAACGTCCTGACTTTC.

The rearrangement links TRBV12-3 or TRBV12-4 to TRBJ2-3, with a tentative D call TRBD2 (5 bases). The CDR3 sequence is 14 residues long. V was cut by 1 base and J by 4 bases, with 9 bases left in between. The DNA for the CDR3 is TGTGCCAGCAGTTTAGGGACTGCCGCAGATACGCAGTATTTT. Its protein product is CASSLGTAADTQYF.

The V call is TRBV5-4, the J call TRBJ2-3; possibly TRBD1 for D (5 bases). CDR1 is SGHNT, CDR2 YYREEE, per germline (reference sequence). CDR3 length: 14 residues. Trimming took off 0 bases at V and 5 bases at J, with 10 bases between the two ends. CDR3 residues: CASSLVQDVDTQYF. CDR3 sequence (DNA): TGTGCCAGCAGCTTGGTACAGGATGTAGATACGCAGTATTTT.

The V and J genes are TRBV6-2 or TRBV6-3 and TRBJ2-2; D is undetermined. This CDR3 has 12 amino acids. CDR1 and CDR2 (germline): MNHEY, SVGEGT. V was cut by 6 bases and J by 6 bases, with 8 bases left in between. CDR3 sequence reads: CASRASAGELFF. As DNA, the CDR3 is TGTGCCAGCAGGGCCTCCGCCGGGGAGCTGTTTTTT.

V gene TRBV20-1 combines with J gene TRBJ2-3; D possibly corresponds to TRBD2 (5 bases). Germline loops: CDR1 DFQATT, CDR2 SNEGSKA (reference sequence). Deletions cut 3 bases from V and 0 bases from J, with 19 bases between. The CDR3 is 17 amino acids. The CDR3 sequence: CSASGVVRSSSTDTQYF. The DNA for the CDR3 is TGCAGTGCTAGCGGGGTAGTCCGGAGCTCTAGCACAGATACGCAGTATTTT.

V usage is TRBV7-2 and J usage is TRBJ1-2; 9 positions agree with TRBD1. Germline V lookup: CDR1 SGHTA, CDR2 FQGNSA. The CDR3 covers 16 residues. V was pared by 2 bases and J by 4 bases, with 8 bases of the junction left unmatched. The CDR3 region is CASSLLGQGGGYGYTF. CDR3 in DNA: TGTGCCAGCAGCTTACTGGGACAGGGCGGTGGCTATGGCTACACCTTC.

This clonotype was seen more than once but under ten times. The chain joins TRBV24-1 to TRBJ2-5; weak D call: TRBD1 (6 bases). The CDR3 sequence is 15 residues long. Germline loops: CDR1 KGHDR, CDR2 SFDVKD. Trimming removed 5 bases at V and 1 base at J, with 13 bases between. DNA for the CDR3: TGTGCCACCAGTGGAGGGGGACGGATCCAAGAGACCCAGTACTTC. Translating gives CATSGGGRIQETQYF.

This clonotype was seen repeatedly, ten times or more. The rearrangement uses TRBV14 and TRBJ2-2, with 8 bases aligning to TRBD2. This CDR3 has 14 residues. Germline V CDR1 and CDR2: SGHDN, FVKESK. V gave up 4 bases and J gave up 4 bases; unmatched junction bases: 2. The CDR3 loop reads CASSRGRFTGELFF. The DNA of the CDR3 is TGTGCCAGCAGCCGCGGGAGGTTCACCGGGGAGCTGTTTTTT.

This clonotype came up many times. This chain uses TRBV29-1 with TRBJ2-7; no clear D. CDR3 length: 12 residues. Germline V gene sequence: CDR1 SQVTM, CDR2 ANQGSEA. The ends were cut back, 4 bases at V and 6 bases at J, with 13 bases in the middle. This chain's CDR3 is CSVGGDMGEQYF. CDR3 in DNA: TGCAGCGTTGGAGGCGATATGGGCGAGCAGTACTTC.

This clonotype was observed a few times. The chain employs TRBV12-3 or TRBV12-4 and TRBJ2-1, with D perhaps TRBD2 (6 bases). The CDR3 consists of 16 residues. Trimming stripped 4 bases from V and 3 bases from J, with 16 bases between. The CDR3 nucleotides are TGTGCCAGCAGTTCGACTAGGGTACGGGTCTACAATGAGCAGTTCTTC. Its protein is CASSSTRVRVYNEQFF.

This clonotype was seen more than once but under ten times. This chain uses TRBV6-2 or TRBV6-3 with TRBJ2-7, with 7 bases aligning to TRBD2. The V gene end was trimmed by 8 bases and the J gene end by 6 bases; junction bases not matched to a gene: 7. The CDR3 contains 12 residues. In germline, CDR1 is MNHEY, CDR2 SVGEGT. For the CDR3, the DNA is TGTGCCAGCGGGAGGGCCCAGGGCGAGCAGTACTTC. It encodes CASGRAQGEQYF.

This clonotype showed up many times. This chain links TRBV18 with TRBJ2-7; 8 bases map to TRBD1. The CDR3 loop spans 14 amino acids. CDR1 and CDR2 (germline): KGHSH, LQKENI. Germline trimming cut 2 bases from V and 7 bases from J; bases unmatched to any gene: 7. CDR3: CASSPSMTGDEQYF. The CDR3 DNA reads as TGTGCCAGCTCACCATCTATGACAGGGGATGAGCAGTACTTC.